The 15 T cell receptor beta chains in this list originate from one sample, sequenced in a study of regulatory T cells in long-lasting Graves disease. Time point: newly diagnosed GD, antithyroid drugs for less than 3 months. Making the TCR library involved RNA that had been extracted from PBMCs. Arm-PCR of CDR3 regions and iRepertoire HTBI primers were used to build TCR beta libraries. TCRdb analysed the multiplex PCR reads with MiXCR anew, one entry per CDR3 protein. In the table there are some 450,000 distinct CDR3 sequences, about 17% of which are singletons. In addition, the sample was reused for a study of T cells in Graves' hyperthyroidism and ophthalmopathy.

The specimen comprised peripheral blood mononuclear cells (PBMCs), sampled at new diagnosis, from a patient treated with antithyroid drugs. These receptors were taken from a woman in her twenties or thirties with Graves disease.

Only a few counts were recorded for this clonotype. V usage is TRBV29-1 and J usage is TRBJ2-1, with D possibly being TRBD1 or TRBD2 (5 bases each). Germline CDR1 SQVTM, CDR2 ANQGSEA. The CDR3 has 13 residues. V was pared by 6 bases and J by 6 bases, with 15 bases between. CDR3 sequence reads: CSVDRTGPNEQFF. DNA of the CDR3: TGCAGCGTGGACCGGACGGGGCCCAATGAGCAGTTCTTC.

This clonotype was recorded at least ten times. This chain connects TRBV27 to TRBJ1-2; 12 bases are a match to TRBD1. V was pared by 5 bases and J by 8 bases, with 6 bases of the junction left unmatched. The V gene's germline CDR1 is MNHEY and CDR2 SMNVEV (reference sequence). The CDR3 is made up of 14 amino acids. The chain's CDR3 is CASSPSGTGGGYTF. The CDR3 bases are TGTGCCAGCAGTCCATCCGGGACAGGGGGCGGCTACACCTTC.

This clonotype was seen only a few times. The chain combines TRBV20-1 with TRBJ2-4; D assignment may be TRBD1 or TRBD2 (6 bases each). The CDR3 spans 16 residues. The V gene's germline CDR1 is DFQATT and CDR2 SNEGSKA (reference sequence). Trimming left V 0 bases short and J 8 bases short, with 20 bases between. The CDR3 spells CSARDQRGGQWDIQYF. The CDR3 nucleotides are TGCAGTGCTAGAGACCAAAGGGGAGGACAGTGGGACATTCAGTACTTC.

This clonotype was seen only a few times. The chain couples TRBV18 to TRBJ2-3; D remains unclear. The CDR3 covers 13 residues. Trimming took 1 base from V and 5 from J, leaving 7 bases between them. Germline V gives CDR1 KGHSH, CDR2 LQKENI. As DNA, the CDR3 is TGTGCCAGCTCACCACTAGTGGTAGATACGCAGTATTTT. It codes for CASSPLVVDTQYF.

This clonotype was counted many times. The chain is built from TRBV28 and TRBJ1-6; D gene uncertain. Trimming stripped 5 bases from V and 9 bases from J, with 14 bases between. Germline assignment: CDR1 MDHEN and CDR2 SYDVKM. CDR3 size: 14 residues. The CDR3 loop reads CASSTASKGSPLHF. In DNA, the CDR3 is TGTGCCAGCAGTACGGCCAGTAAAGGTTCACCCCTCCACTTT.

This clonotype came up many times. The chain joins TRBV7-2 to TRBJ1-3; no reliable D call. The V gene's germline CDR1 is SGHTA and CDR2 FQGNSA. V gave up 6 bases and J gave up 3 bases, with 18 bases separating them. The CDR3 consists of 16 residues. The CDR3 bases are TGTGCCAGCAGAAAAAAGGGCACAGTATATGGAAACACCATATATTTT. Residues: CASRKKGTVYGNTIYF.

This clonotype appeared many times. V and J are TRBV5-1 and TRBJ1-1; 7 bases agree with TRBD1. Germline V gene lookup returns CDR1 SGHRS and CDR2 YFSETQ. The CDR3 spans 14 residues. Losses at the gene ends were 1 base for V and 3 bases for J; bases not matched to a gene: 3. The CDR3 here is CASSLQGVDTEAFF. CDR3 nucleotides: TGCGCCAGCAGCTTGCAGGGGGTGGACACTGAAGCTTTCTTT.

This clonotype was found many times. J is TRBJ2-7 and V is TRBV7-9; D not resolved. The CDR3 covers 11 residues. V shed 3 bases and J shed 7 bases, with 7 bases lying between them. From germline, CDR1 is SEHNR and CDR2 FQNEAQ (reference sequence). DNA for the CDR3: TGTGCCAGCAGCTTCACCGGGGAGCAGTACTTC. This translates into CASSFTGEQYF.

This clonotype was detected ten times or more. Here the CDR3 DNA reads TGTGCCAGCAGCTTATTGGGGGGAGCAGAAGGGGCCAACGTCCTGACTTTC. Amino acids: CASSLLGGAEGANVLTF. The gene calls are TRBV7-3 and TRBJ2-6; TRBD2 is a possible D gene (6 bases). This CDR3 region has 17 residues. The V gene lost 2 bases and the J gene lost 4 bases, with 15 bases spanning the gap. The germline gives CDR1 SGHTA, CDR2 FQGTGA.

This clonotype has ten or more counts. This chain connects TRBV14 to TRBJ2-7; unclear D gene. Trimming pared 0 bases from V and 3 bases from J, leaving 6 bases between. This CDR3 contains 13 residues. Germline V gene sequence: CDR1 SGHDN, CDR2 FVKESK. This CDR3 reads CASSQDWFYEQYF. The CDR3 DNA reads TGTGCCAGCAGCCAAGACTGGTTCTACGAGCAGTACTTC.

This clonotype has a count of ten or more. The chain has TRBV18 and TRBJ2-5; 8 nucleotides agree with TRBD2. This CDR3 has 15 residues. Losses at the gene ends were 1 base for V and 5 bases for J; bases not matched to a gene: 6. CDR1 KGHSH and CDR2 LQKENI come from the germline V gene. The CDR3 reads CASSPQSGRGETQYF. The CDR3 DNA is TGTGCCAGCTCACCACAAAGCGGGAGAGGGGAGACCCAGTACTTC.

This clonotype was found a few times. In nucleotides, the CDR3 is TGTGCCAGCACCGGAGGGACAGGGTTTATAGATACGCAGTATTTT. Residues: CASTGGTGFIDTQYF. V and J are TRBV7-9 and TRBJ2-3, with 9 positions matching TRBD1. J was trimmed by 5 bases and V by 7 bases; bases with no gene match: 10. CDR3 length: 15 residues. Germline CDR1 is SEHNR and CDR2 is FQNEAQ (reference sequence). The full variable domain, completed using reference TRBV7-9 and TRBJ2-3, is DTGVSQNPRHKITKRGQNVTFRCDPISEHNRLYWYRQTLGQGPEFLTYFQNEAQLEKSRLLSDRFSAERPKGSFSTLEIQRTEQGDSAMYLCASTGGTGFIDTQYFGPGTRLTVL.

In its sample, this clonotype was seen many times. The CDR3 protein is CASSWGGETQYF. CDR3 DNA: TGTGCCAGCAGCTGGGGAGGGGAGACCCAGTACTTC. The chain has TRBV7-2 and TRBJ2-5, with 7 bases identical to TRBD2. This CDR3 spans 12 amino acids. CDR1 SGHTA and CDR2 FQGNSA come from the germline V gene. J was trimmed by 5 bases and V by 4 bases; bases with no gene match: 1.

This clonotype was seen repeatedly, ten times or more. This chain links TRBV5-4 with TRBJ2-1; TRBD2 matches 12 bases. With 5 bases clipped from V and 2 bases from J, the junction kept 8 bases outside the gene matches. The CDR3 totals 17 residues. In germline, CDR1 is SGHNT, CDR2 YYREEE (reference sequence). This CDR3 is CASRRLAGGGTYNEQFF. The CDR3, as DNA: TGTGCCAGCAGGCGCCTAGCGGGAGGGGGGACCTACAATGAGCAGTTCTTC.

In its sample, this clonotype was seen many times. The J gene is TRBJ2-1, the V gene TRBV12-3 or TRBV12-4; 7 positions agree with TRBD1. The V and J ends lost 3 bases and 4 bases, in that order; junction bases with no gene match: 9. The CDR3 has 16 residues. CDR3 coding DNA: TGTGCCAGCAGTTTCCCCGACAGGGACCTTTACAATGAGCAGTTCTTC. As protein: CASSFPDRDLYNEQFF.